A single sample gave rise to the 12 T cell receptor beta chains below, sequenced in a study of PD-1 blockade in mismatch repair-deficient tumors. Profiling relied on immunoSEQ multiplex PCR, and the TCRdb table lists in-frame clones only, not all of them. The repertoire holds tens of thousands of clones, with approximately 88% as singletons. The sample here was PBMCs, taken before pembrolizumab treatment. Receptor source: an adult with mismatch repair-deficient cancer.

The chain employs TRBV5-6 and TRBJ1-4, with unresolved D. Per the germline V gene, CDR1 is SGHDT and CDR2 is YYEEEE. The V end lost 1 base, the J end lost 5 bases, and 12 bases lay between the germline ends. This CDR3 has 15 amino acids. CDR3 sequence (DNA): TGTGCCAGCAGCTTGCAAGACCGACTCAATGAAAAACTGTTTTTT. Translation gives CASSLQDRLNEKLFF.

Here the CDR3 DNA reads TGTGCCAGCAGCTTGGCGGGCCTAGCGGGAGGTGAGCAGTACTTC. As protein: CASSLAGLAGGEQYF. V and J are TRBV5-5 and TRBJ2-7; 11 bases align to TRBD2. V was pared by 0 bases and J by 7 bases, with 6 bases of the junction left unmatched. The CDR3 loop spans 15 amino acids. Germline V gene sequence: CDR1 SGHKS, CDR2 YYEKEE (reference sequence).

This clone was seen only a few times. This chain links TRBV4-2 with TRBJ1-2; D perhaps matches TRBD1 (5 bases). Between the trimmed V and J ends, which lost 7 bases and 3 bases, there was a span of 12 bases. This CDR3 spans 13 amino acids. CDR1 LGHNA and CDR2 YNFKEQ come from the germline V gene. The CDR3 DNA reads TGTGCCAGCAAGGCAGGGCCCCACTATGGCTACACCTTC. Translating gives CASKAGPHYGYTF.

V usage is TRBV6-5 and J usage is TRBJ2-7, with 7 bases matching TRBD1. The ends lost 0 bases at V and 6 bases at J; junction bases unmatched: 2. Germline CDR1 reads MNHEY; CDR2 reads SVGAGI. The CDR3 contains 13 residues. The CDR3: CASSYSTGTEQYF. As DNA, the CDR3 is TGTGCCAGCAGTTACTCGACAGGGACCGAGCAGTACTTC.

This chain links TRBV15 with TRBJ1-4; the D is unclear. CDR1 is LNHNV, CDR2 YYDKDF, per germline (reference sequence). The CDR3 extends over 15 amino acids. V was cut by 0 bases and J by 4 bases, with 9 bases left in between. CDR3 region: CATSRDFGRNEKLFF. Here the CDR3 DNA reads TGTGCCACCAGCAGAGATTTCGGTCGTAATGAAAAACTGTTTTTT. Looking up the rest from reference TRBV15 and TRBJ1-4 gives the full variable domain: DAMVIQNPRYQVTQFGKPVTLSCSQTLNHNVMYWYQQKSSQAPKLLFHYYDKDFNNEADTPDNFQSRRPNTSFCFLDIRSPGLGDTAMYLCATSRDFGRNEKLFFGSGTQLSVL.

This chain links TRBV7-8 with TRBJ1-1, with TRBD1 as a possible D gene (5 bases). CDR1 is SGHVS, CDR2 FQNEAQ, per germline. With 3 bases removed from V and 3 bases from J, the gap between germline ends came to 11 bases. There are 14 residues in the CDR3. The CDR3 DNA reads TGTGCCAGCAGCTTTTCCGGGACTTACACTGAAGCTTTCTTT. Amino acid sequence: CASSFSGTYTEAFF.

This clone was counted only a few times. This chain uses TRBV5-4 with TRBJ1-2; D not certain. This CDR3 spans 13 amino acids. Per germline, CDR1 SGHNT and CDR2 YYREEE (reference sequence). Trimming removed 3 bases from V and 8 bases from J, with 14 bases in between. DNA for the CDR3: TGTGCCAGCAGCTATTCCACTGCCGGGGGCTACACCTTC. This codes for CASSYSTAGGYTF. Variable domain in full (rest from reference TRBV5-4 and TRBJ1-2): ETGVTQSPTHLIKTRGQQVTLRCSSQSGHNTVSWYQQALGQGPQFIFQYYREEENGRGNFPPRFSGLQFPNYSSELNVNALELDDSALYLCASSYSTAGGYTFGSGTRLTVV.

The chain joins TRBV28 to TRBJ2-7; perhaps TRBD2 as D (6 bases). Per the germline V gene, CDR1 is MDHEN and CDR2 is SYDVKM. This CDR3 contains 12 residues. The germline V and J ends were trimmed by 7 bases and 2 bases, with 9 bases remaining between them. CDR3 protein: CASTGGAYEQYF. As DNA, the CDR3 is TGTGCCAGCACCGGGGGAGCCTACGAGCAGTACTTC.

This chain joins TRBV7-3 and TRBJ1-6, with 9 positions matching TRBD1. Germline V gene lookup returns CDR1 SGHTA and CDR2 FQGTGA. V lost 4 bases and J lost 5; bases outside the gene matches: 3. The CDR3 runs 15 residues. Here the CDR3 reads CASSSGQGNNSPLHF. The CDR3 region has the DNA TGTGCCAGCAGCTCCGGACAGGGGAATAATTCACCCCTCCACTTT. Filled out from reference TRBV7-3 and TRBJ1-6, the complete variable domain reads GAGVSQTPSNKVTEKGKYVELRCDPISGHTALYWYRQSLGQGPEFLIYFQGTGAADDSGLPNDRFFAVRPEGSVSTLKIQRTERGDSAVYLCASSSGQGNNSPLHFGNGTRLTVT.

The rearrangement uses TRBV15 and TRBJ2-7, with a weak D call TRBD2 (5 bases). CDR1 and CDR2 from the germline V gene are LNHNV and YYDKDF (reference sequence). The CDR3 spans 15 residues. The V end was cut by 5 bases, the J end by 0 bases, with 14 bases between. The CDR3 DNA reads as TGTGCCACCAGCCCTGCGGGTAGCGTCTCCTACGAGCAGTACTTC. It codes for CATSPAGSVSYEQYF.

There are a few counts of this clone. The rearrangement links TRBV19 to TRBJ2-7, with 10 bases lining up with TRBD2. J lost 4 bases, V lost 7 bases, and 7 bases had no gene match. The CDR3 contains 14 residues. Germline V lookup: CDR1 LNHDA, CDR2 SQIVND (reference sequence). CDR3 in amino acids: CASMPSGRGYEQYF. The CDR3 DNA sequence: TGTGCCAGTATGCCTAGCGGGAGAGGGTACGAGCAGTACTTC.

This chain links TRBV27 with TRBJ2-3; 7 nucleotides line up with TRBD1. Germline V lookup: CDR1 MNHEY, CDR2 SMNVEV (reference sequence). The trim removed 7 bases at V and 3 bases at J, leaving 7 bases unmatched. The CDR3 has 14 amino acids. CDR3 sequence (DNA): TGTGCCAGCAAAAGACAGGGAGTGACAGATACGCAGTATTTT. Residues: CASKRQGVTDTQYF.